A selection of T cell receptor beta chains follows, all from one sample in a study of shared clonotypes between healthy human individuals. Measured with immunoSEQ multiplex PCR; TCRdb has only the in-frame clones, and not every one. The sample yields roughly 1,500,000 clones, about 98% seen once. The sequencing sample was made of naive CD4+ T cells sorted from blood. All receptors derive from a man between 25 and 39 years old in good health. CDR3s include the opening cysteine and the closing phenylalanine or tryptophan. Each record gives: D gene, V gene, clone size, J gene, CDR3 DNA, CDR3 protein. D genes are given only for firm matches. Size values are once, few and many counts, or a class for expanded clones, and some rows have none.

d_gene: .
v_gene: TRBV4-3
abundance: .
j_gene: TRBJ1-4
CDR3nt: TGCGCCAGCAGCCAAGATAAGGGGGGAACTAATGAAAAACTGTTTTTT
CDR3aa: CASSQDKGGTNEKLFF

d_gene: .
v_gene: TRBV5-1
abundance: .
j_gene: TRBJ2-7
CDR3nt: TGCGCCAGCAGTATGGGCCGGAGGTCCTACGAGCAGTACTTC
CDR3aa: CASSMGRRSYEQYF

d_gene: .
v_gene: TRBV27
abundance: .
j_gene: TRBJ2-5
CDR3nt: TGTGCCAGCAGTTCATCAGCCCCCCGGTTAGAGACCCAGTACTTC
CDR3aa: CASSSSAPRLETQYF

d_gene: TRBD1
v_gene: TRBV18
abundance: .
j_gene: TRBJ1-2
CDR3nt: TGTGCCAGCTCCGGACAGGGCTTGGACGGCTACACCTTC
CDR3aa: CASSGQGLDGYTF

d_gene: .
v_gene: TRBV10-3
abundance: .
j_gene: TRBJ2-7
CDR3nt: TGTGCCATCAGTGATTCTATAGCTAGTGGGAGTTCTTACGAGCAGTACTTC
CDR3aa: CAISDSIASGSSYEQYF

d_gene: .
v_gene: TRBV28
abundance: .
j_gene: TRBJ2-7
CDR3nt: TGTGCCAGCAGTTTACGGGCGGAAGGGGAATACTTC
CDR3aa: CASSLRAEGEYF

d_gene: .
v_gene: TRBV6-5
abundance: .
j_gene: TRBJ1-2
CDR3nt: TGTGCCAGCAGTTATTTCGGCAGAGACTATGGCTACACCTTC
CDR3aa: CASSYFGRDYGYTF

d_gene: .
v_gene: TRBV5-1
abundance: once
j_gene: TRBJ1-5
CDR3nt: TGCGCCAGCAGCTTGGGGGGACCGAGCAATCAGCCCCAGCATTTT
CDR3aa: CASSLGGPSNQPQHF

d_gene: TRBD2
v_gene: TRBV2
abundance: .
j_gene: TRBJ2-1
CDR3nt: TGTGCCAGCATCCTGGAGGCTAGCGGAAACAATGAGCAGTTCTTC
CDR3aa: CASILEASGNNEQFF

d_gene: TRBD1
v_gene: TRBV7-6
abundance: .
j_gene: TRBJ2-7
CDR3nt: TGTGCCAGCAGCTTGACAGGGGGCGAAGGCGAGCAGTACTTC
CDR3aa: CASSLTGGEGEQYF

d_gene: .
v_gene: TRBV5-6
abundance: .
j_gene: TRBJ2-2
CDR3nt: TGTGCCAGCAGCTTTGGACAGAACACCGGGGAGCTGTTTTTT
CDR3aa: CASSFGQNTGELFF

d_gene: .
v_gene: TRBV4-3
abundance: .
j_gene: TRBJ2-1
CDR3nt: TGCGCCAGCAGCCAAGTCACGAATTCTCTGGGCAATGAGCAGTTCTTC
CDR3aa: CASSQVTNSLGNEQFF

d_gene: TRBD2
v_gene: TRBV5-4
abundance: .
j_gene: TRBJ2-2
CDR3nt: TGTGCCAGCAGCCGCGGAACCGGGACTAGCGGGAGTTATAACACCGGGGAGCTGTTTTTT
CDR3aa: CASSRGTGTSGSYNTGELFF

d_gene: TRBD1
v_gene: TRBV5-1
abundance: .
j_gene: TRBJ1-5
CDR3nt: TGCGCCAGCAGCCTAATGACAGGGGAACCCCAGCATTTT
CDR3aa: CASSLMTGEPQHF

d_gene: TRBD1
v_gene: TRBV11-2
abundance: once
j_gene: TRBJ2-5
CDR3nt: TGTGCCAGCAGCTTAGCACAGGGGATGGGACGAGAGACCCAGTACTTC
CDR3aa: CASSLAQGMGRETQYF

d_gene: .
v_gene: TRBV7-2
abundance: .
j_gene: TRBJ2-3
CDR3nt: TGTGCCAGCAGCGCCCGACAGTTCACAGATACGCAGTATTTT
CDR3aa: CASSARQFTDTQYF

d_gene: .
v_gene: TRBV2
abundance: .
j_gene: TRBJ1-5
CDR3nt: TGTGCCAGCAGTGAAACAGGCAGCAATCAGCCCCAGCATTTT
CDR3aa: CASSETGSNQPQHF

d_gene: .
v_gene: TRBV5-1
abundance: .
j_gene: TRBJ2-1
CDR3nt: TGCGCCAGCAGCTTACAAACAGGTTACAATGAGCAGTTCTTC
CDR3aa: CASSLQTGYNEQFF

d_gene: .
v_gene: TRBV5-1
abundance: .
j_gene: TRBJ2-2
CDR3nt: TGCGCCAGCAGCGCAGAACCCCATCCCGGGGAGCTGTTTTTT
CDR3aa: CASSAEPHPGELFF

d_gene: .
v_gene: TRBV2
abundance: .
j_gene: TRBJ2-4
CDR3nt: TGTGCCAGCAGTGAACAGAAGGGGGCGGGGGCCAAAAACATTCAGTACTTC
CDR3aa: CASSEQKGAGAKNIQYF

d_gene: .
v_gene: TRBV5-1
abundance: .
j_gene: TRBJ2-7
CDR3nt: TGCGCCAGCAGCTCGGGCAACCTCCTTATGAACGAGCAGTACTTC
CDR3aa: CASSSGNLLMNEQYF

d_gene: TRBD1
v_gene: TRBV11-3
abundance: .
j_gene: TRBJ2-2
CDR3nt: TGTGCCAGCAGCTTGGGGCAGGGGGCGCGGGCCGGGGAGCTGTTTTTT
CDR3aa: CASSLGQGARAGELFF

d_gene: .
v_gene: TRBV18
abundance: .
j_gene: TRBJ2-5
CDR3nt: TGTGCCAGCTCACCGACCGGGACTGAGTACCAAGAGACCCAGTACTTC
CDR3aa: CASSPTGTEYQETQYF

d_gene: TRBD2
v_gene: TRBV11-2
abundance: .
j_gene: TRBJ2-7
CDR3nt: TGTGCCAGCAAGGGCGGACTAGCGGGAGGCAACTCCTACGAGCAGTACTTC
CDR3aa: CASKGGLAGGNSYEQYF